Listed below are T cell receptor beta chains from one sample, sequenced in a study of graft-versus-host responses after intestinal transplantation. No antigen has been assigned to these receptors. Clones were sequenced by immunoSEQ multiplex PCR, and TCRdb holds only the in-frame ones, with some missing. The sample consists of under 90,000 clones, less than 95% of them appearing once. This material consisted of unstimulated CD4+ T cells sorted from spleen or lymph node cells, taken before transplant. The receptor set was obtained from a human donor who was the organ donor for an intestinal transplant. Both conserved end residues are part of each CDR3. A D gene is named only where the DNA matches it firmly. Rows may omit the clone size; those that give it use once, few, many or a size class.

D gene	V gene	clone size	J gene	CDR3 protein	CDR3 DNA
NA	TRBV10-3	NA	TRBJ2-2	CAISARLGGGTGELFF	TGTGCCATCAGTGCCCGGCTGGGGGGTGGCACCGGGGAGCTGTTTTTT
TRBD1	TRBV5-5	NA	TRBJ2-2	CASSLVPIQGTITGELFF	TGTGCCAGCAGCTTGGTACCGATACAGGGGACAATCACCGGGGAGCTGTTTTTT
TRBD1	TRBV18	NA	TRBJ1-1	CASSTDRGGTEAFF	TGTGCCAGCTCAACTGACAGGGGAGGCACTGAAGCTTTCTTT
TRBD1	TRBV18	NA	TRBJ1-3	CASSSSGTVGNTIYF	TGTGCCAGCTCATCATCCGGGACAGTAGGAAACACCATATATTTT
NA	TRBV29-1	NA	TRBJ2-4	CSVGQAKNIQYF	TGCAGCGTTGGACAGGCCAAAAACATTCAGTACTTC
TRBD1	TRBV29-1	NA	TRBJ2-5	CSVRTGGETQYF	TGCAGCGTTAGGACAGGGGGAGAGACCCAGTACTTC
NA	TRBV7-9	NA	TRBJ2-7	CASSFKGLLHEQYF	TGTGCCAGCAGCTTTAAGGGACTCCTCCACGAGCAGTACTTC
NA	TRBV10-3	NA	TRBJ2-1	CAISGGASKRNEQFF	TGTGCCATCAGTGGGGGAGCGTCGAAACGCAATGAGCAGTTCTTC
NA	TRBV21-1	NA	TRBJ2-3	CASSPLAGGPDTQYF	TGTGCCAGCAGCCCTCTTGCGGGGGGCCCAGATACGCAGTATTTT
NA	TRBV7-3	NA	TRBJ2-2	CASSLDQGTGELFF	TGTGCCAGCAGCTTAGATCAGGGGACCGGGGAGCTGTTTTTT
NA	TRBV10-3	NA	TRBJ2-3	CAISESTSPDTQYF	TGTGCCATCAGTGAGTCGACTTCCCCAGATACGCAGTATTTT
TRBD2	TRBV6-5	NA	TRBJ2-7	CASSRTGTRSYEQYF	TGTGCCAGCAGTCGAACAGGGACTAGGAGCTACGAGCAGTACTTC
NA	TRBV7-8	NA	TRBJ2-7	CASSNKTGTYEQYF	TGTGCCAGCAGCAATAAGACAGGAACCTACGAGCAGTACTTC
TRBD2	TRBV5-1	NA	TRBJ2-3	CASSLLPLLGPSGQRLAQYF	TGCGCCAGCAGCCTACTACCCCTCTTGGGCCCTAGCGGCCAGCGCCTGGCGCAGTATTTT
NA	TRBV15	NA	TRBJ2-3	CATSRVKSASTDTQYF	TGTGCCACCAGCAGAGTTAAATCAGCGTCCACAGATACGCAGTATTTT
TRBD2	TRBV30	NA	TRBJ2-5	CAFSAGLAKLGETQYF	TGTGCCTTCTCCGCCGGACTAGCAAAATTGGGAGAGACCCAGTACTTC
NA	TRBV27	NA	TRBJ2-5	CASSPTRLVGTQYF	TGTGCCAGCAGTCCAACGAGACTGGTTGGGACCCAGTACTTC
NA	TRBV27	NA	TRBJ2-1	CASSLLAGALYNEQFF	TGTGCCAGCAGTTTGCTGGCGGGGGCCCTCTACAATGAGCAGTTCTTC
TRBD1	TRBV10-3	NA	TRBJ1-4	CAISPTDRGGEKLFF	TGTGCCATCAGCCCCACCGACAGGGGTGGGGAAAAACTGTTTTTT
TRBD2	TRBV25-1	NA	TRBJ2-5	CASSRLAGSIQETQYF	TGTGCCAGCAGTCGACTAGCGGGGTCTATCCAAGAGACCCAGTACTTC
NA	TRBV5-1	NA	TRBJ1-2	CASSSKTENYGYTF	TGCGCCAGCAGCTCGAAGACGGAGAACTATGGCTACACCTTC
NA	TRBV18	NA	TRBJ2-1	CASRGADPVREQFF	TGTGCCAGCCGGGGGGCGGACCCGGTGCGAGAGCAGTTCTTC
NA	TRBV19	NA	TRBJ1-1	CASSIGGRNTEAFF	TGTGCCAGTAGTATAGGGGGCAGAAACACTGAAGCTTTCTTT
TRBD2	TRBV6-6	NA	TRBJ2-1	CASSYEPRREGHEQFF	TGTGCCAGCAGTTACGAACCTAGACGGGAGGGCCATGAGCAGTTCTTC
NA	TRBV2	NA	TRBJ1-1	CASSAYPGEGAEAFF	TGTGCCAGCAGCGCGTACCCAGGGGAAGGCGCTGAAGCTTTCTTT
NA	TRBV5-1	NA	TRBJ2-5	CASSPSRVGETQYF	TGCGCCAGCAGCCCTTCCAGGGTCGGAGAGACCCAGTACTTC
TRBD2	TRBV10-3	NA	TRBJ2-7	CAISEAGGPYEQYF	TGTGCCATCAGTGAGGCGGGAGGGCCTTACGAGCAGTACTTC
NA	TRBV5-1	NA	TRBJ1-1	CASSLRGQPNTEAFF	TGCGCCAGCAGCTTGAGAGGACAGCCCAACACTGAAGCTTTCTTT
NA	TRBV5-1	once	TRBJ2-7	CASSVLDRNYEQYF	TGCGCCAGCAGCGTCCTTGACAGGAACTACGAGCAGTACTTC
TRBD2	TRBV11-3	NA	TRBJ2-1	CASSSRGGVLYNEQFF	TGTGCCAGCAGCTCCCGCGGGGGGGTGCTCTACAATGAGCAGTTCTTC
NA	TRBV28	NA	TRBJ2-7	CASSYAGPSSYEQYF	TGTGCCAGCAGTTACGCGGGCCCTAGCTCCTACGAGCAGTACTTC
NA	TRBV28	NA	TRBJ2-5	CASSESRRAGETQYF	TGTGCCAGCAGTGAAAGCAGGAGGGCGGGTGAGACCCAGTACTTC
NA	TRBV5-1	NA	TRBJ1-1	CASSTKAGDIEAFF	TGCGCCAGCAGCACCAAGGCGGGGGACATTGAAGCTTTCTTT
TRBD1	TRBV30	NA	TRBJ1-2	CAWRQTGLDYGYTF	TGTGCCTGGAGGCAGACAGGGCTCGACTATGGCTACACCTTC
NA	TRBV6-5	NA	TRBJ1-1	CASSSNTEAFF	TGTGCCAGCAGCTCGAACACTGAAGCTTTCTTT
NA	TRBV30	NA	TRBJ1-3	CAWDHDSLSGNTIYF	TGTGCCTGGGACCACGACAGCCTCTCTGGAAACACCATATATTTT
NA	TRBV19	once	TRBJ1-4	CASKSQATGVANEKLFF	TGTGCCAGTAAATCCCAGGCGACCGGGGTAGCTAATGAAAAACTGTTTTTT
TRBD2	TRBV19	NA	TRBJ2-1	CASSIIVAGVVYEQFF	TGTGCCAGTAGTATTATCGTAGCGGGGGTAGTCTATGAGCAGTTCTTC
NA	TRBV4-1	NA	TRBJ2-1	CASSQVLSRGTNEQFF	TGCGCCAGCAGCCAAGTACTCTCCCGGGGGACCAATGAGCAGTTCTTC
TRBD2	TRBV10-2	NA	TRBJ2-1	CASRPRTSINEQFF	TGCGCCAGCAGACCCCGGACTAGCATAAATGAGCAGTTCTTC
TRBD1	TRBV5-1	NA	TRBJ1-1	CASSPDRGGMDTEAFF	TGCGCCAGCAGCCCCGACAGGGGAGGAATGGACACTGAAGCTTTCTTT
TRBD2	TRBV4-2	NA	TRBJ2-7	CASSQASLGTSGKHEQYF	TGTGCCAGCAGCCAAGCCAGTTTGGGGACTAGCGGAAAACACGAGCAGTACTTC
NA	TRBV6-4	NA	TRBJ1-5	CASPPTGGNQPQHF	TGTGCCAGCCCCCCGACAGGTGGCAATCAGCCCCAGCATTTT
TRBD2	TRBV9	NA	TRBJ2-3	CASSVAAGGPDTQYF	TGTGCCAGCAGCGTAGCAGCGGGAGGGCCAGATACGCAGTATTTT
TRBD1	TRBV6-5	NA	TRBJ1-2	CASSYSTGQHYGYTF	TGTGCCAGCAGTTACTCAACGGGACAGCACTATGGCTACACCTTC
TRBD1	TRBV30	NA	TRBJ1-4	CAWSGLGQGYEKLFF	TGTGCCTGGAGTGGGTTGGGACAGGGGTATGAAAAACTGTTTTTT
NA	TRBV5-1	NA	TRBJ2-2	CASSLGTEGGELFF	TGCGCCAGCAGCTTAGGGACTGAAGGCGGGGAGCTGTTTTTT
NA	TRBV6-5	NA	TRBJ1-5	CASIRGRGNQPQHF	TGTGCCAGCATCCGAGGTAGAGGGAATCAGCCCCAGCATTTT
NA	TRBV6-5	NA	TRBJ2-5	CASPGAVTQETQYF	TGTGCCAGCCCGGGAGCAGTCACACAAGAGACCCAGTACTTC
NA	TRBV6-1	NA	TRBJ1-1	CASSEDRDTEAFF	TGTGCCAGCAGTGAAGACAGGGACACTGAAGCTTTCTTT
TRBD1	TRBV7-9	NA	TRBJ2-1	CASSRTGGSSNEQFF	TGTGCCAGCAGCCGGACAGGGGGCTCATCCAATGAGCAGTTCTTC
NA	TRBV15	NA	TRBJ2-1	CATRIRYSGDPSNEQFF	TGTGCCACCAGGATAAGGTACTCAGGGGATCCGTCCAATGAGCAGTTCTTC
TRBD2	TRBV10-1	NA	TRBJ2-7	CASSEAQPGLGSGEQYF	TGCGCCAGCAGTGAGGCACAACCGGGACTAGGAAGCGGCGAGCAGTACTTC
NA	TRBV13	NA	TRBJ1-5	CASSFGGNQPQHF	TGTGCCAGCAGCTTTGGGGGGAATCAGCCCCAGCATTTT
NA	TRBV1	NA	TRBJ1-2	CTSYETEYGYTF	TGCACCAGCTATGAGACAGAGTATGGCTACACCTTC
TRBD2	TRBV11-3	NA	TRBJ2-7	CASNGLADYEQYF	TGTGCCAGCAACGGACTAGCGGACTACGAGCAGTACTTC
TRBD1	TRBV18	once	TRBJ1-5	CASSEGITGGQPQHF	TGTGCCAGCTCCGAGGGCATCACAGGGGGGCAGCCCCAGCATTTT
NA	TRBV11-3	NA	TRBJ1-3	CASSLEVGVPGNTIYF	TGTGCCAGCAGCTTAGAGGTGGGAGTGCCTGGAAACACCATATATTTT
TRBD1	TRBV5-1	NA	TRBJ1-2	CASSLAGQGRIYGYTF	TGCGCCAGCAGCTTGGCGGGACAGGGGAGGATCTATGGCTACACCTTC
TRBD2	TRBV7-2	NA	TRBJ2-1	CASSTTSGGARNEQFF	TGTGCCAGCAGCACCACTAGCGGGGGGGCCAGAAATGAGCAGTTCTTC